This TCR beta chain was obtained from a study of shared clonotypes between healthy human individuals. Study-wide results and caveats: The study found lower generation probabilities in non-shared clonotypes than in those shared by all four donors.

To note about this clone: Its matching antigen is unknown.

Germline CDR1 and CDR2: SGDLS and YYNGEE. The CDR3 sequence is 12 residues long. V was pared by 7 bases and J by 6 bases, with 6 bases of the junction left unmatched. Profiling relied on immunoSEQ multiplex PCR, and the TCRdb table lists in-frame clones only, not all of them. The table lists about 2 million clones, over 85% of them singletons, with 1.2% in the top ten. It was CD45RO-negative cells, positively selected for CCR7, that made up naive CD8 cells, with terminally differentiated effector memory CD45RA+ cells excluded. Donors had no recently reported acute infections or vaccinations and were HIV-negative.

The TCR was taken from a man younger than 35 in good health. Sequences were obtained from naive CD8+ T cells sorted from blood. V is TRBV9 and J is TRBJ2-5; 7 bases are shared with TRBD1. Here the CDR3 reads CASSTGTKTQYF. CDR3 nucleotide sequence: TGTGCCAGCTCGACAGGGACAAAGACCCAGTACTTC.